Listed below are T cell receptor beta chains from one sample, sequenced in a study of early T cells in non-severe SARS-CoV-2 infection. Each CDR3 protein gets one entry after TCRdb re-called the 5' RACE reads with MiXCR. This table holds over 95,000 distinct CDR3 sequences, roughly 15% found once. Sample: whole blood. Source of these receptors: an adult who was a healthcare worker with PCR-confirmed SARS-CoV-2 infection or an uninfected control (not recorded which). Each CDR3 is given with its conserved first and last residue. D genes are given only for firm matches. Size is omitted from some rows. Given values are once, few, many or a class for expanded clones.

j_call clone_size v_call d_call cdr3_aa cdr3_nt
TRBJ2-3 few TRBV6-5 TRBD2 CASGGRASTDTQYF TGTGCCAGCGGCGGGAGGGCTAGCACAGATACGCAGTATTTT
TRBJ2-1 few TRBV2 . CASRGLFEEQFF TGTGCCAGCAGGGGTCTGTTCGAAGAGCAGTTCTTC
TRBJ2-7 many TRBV10-2 . CASSESDGRYEQYF TGCGCCAGCAGTGAGTCGGACGGAAGATACGAGCAGTACTTC
TRBJ2-7 . TRBV20-1 TRBD1 CSAPKTGFTPAEQYF TGCAGTGCCCCAAAGACAGGGTTTACACCCGCCGAGCAGTACTTC
TRBJ2-1 . TRBV18 . CASSPLSGRGGSYNEQFF TGTGCCAGCTCACCCCTTTCCGGCAGGGGTGGCTCCTACAATGAGCAGTTCTTC
TRBJ2-7 many TRBV7-2 . CASSLDRIYEQYF TGTGCCAGCAGCTTAGACAGGATCTACGAGCAGTACTTC
TRBJ2-2 . TRBV5-1 . CASSGQDPSTTGELFF TGCGCCAGCAGCGGCCAGGACCCCTCAACCACCGGGGAGCTGTTTTTT
TRBJ2-3 few TRBV7-6 . CASSYAGTDTQYF TGTGCCAGCAGCTACGCAGGGACAGATACGCAGTATTTT
TRBJ2-7 many TRBV11-2 . CASSLGFGQEQYF TGTGCCAGCAGCTTAGGCTTCGGGCAGGAGCAGTACTTC
TRBJ1-2 many TRBV6-5 . CASSYERNYGYTF TGTGCCAGCAGTTACGAGCGGAACTATGGCTACACCTTC
TRBJ1-1 . TRBV6-2/TRBV6-3 . CASKDGGPNTEAFF TGTGCCAGCAAGGACGGGGGACCGAACACTGAAGCTTTCTTT
TRBJ2-7 once TRBV4-3 . CASSQGVAESSYEQYF TGCGCCAGCAGCCAAGGAGTGGCAGAGAGCTCCTACGAGCAGTACTTC
TRBJ2-5 . TRBV27 . CASSCPAEISQETQYF TGTGCCAGCAGTTGCCCAGCGGAAATCTCCCAAGAGACCCAGTACTTC
TRBJ1-4 . TRBV2 . CASSPLTGPNEKLFF TGTGCCAGCAGCCCGCTGACAGGACCTAATGAAAAACTGTTTTTT
TRBJ1-1 many TRBV5-1 . CASSLAPFGDGKGSTEAFF TGCGCCAGCAGCTTGGCTCCTTTTGGGGATGGTAAGGGGTCCACTGAAGCTTTCTTT
TRBJ2-3 . TRBV24-1 . CATGELGTDTQYF TGTGCCACCGGGGAGTTGGGCACAGATACGCAGTATTTT
TRBJ2-7 . TRBV20-1 . CSATLGIPYEQYF TGCAGTGCTACACTCGGGATTCCCTACGAGCAGTACTTC
TRBJ1-1 many TRBV7-9 . CASSSTGNTEAFF TGTGCCAGCAGCTCTACAGGGAACACTGAAGCTTTCTTT
TRBJ2-1 . TRBV5-1 . CASSLSHNMYNEQFF TGCGCCAGCAGCTTGAGCCACAACATGTACAATGAGCAGTTCTTC
TRBJ2-1 few TRBV27 . CASSRQGGPYNEQFF TGTGCCAGCAGTCGACAAGGGGGTCCCTACAATGAGCAGTTCTTC
TRBJ2-3 . TRBV27 . CASSAPGSRDTQYF TGTGCCAGCAGTGCCCCAGGCTCGAGGGATACGCAGTATTTT
TRBJ2-7 . TRBV28 TRBD1 CASSPRRDSSYEQYF TGTGCCAGCAGTCCCCGCAGGGACAGCTCCTACGAGCAGTACTTC
TRBJ1-3 few TRBV29-1 TRBD1 CSVRGTGGANTIYF TGCAGCGTCAGAGGGACAGGGGGAGCAAACACCATATATTTT
TRBJ2-5 . TRBV3-1 TRBD2 CASKRLAGGGETQYF TGTGCCAGCAAACGACTAGCGGGAGGTGGAGAGACCCAGTACTTC
TRBJ2-3 few TRBV28 . CASKSSGYTQYF TGTGCCAGCAAAAGTAGCGGCTATACGCAGTATTTT
TRBJ1-1 few TRBV6-6 . CASSLGRSNTEAFF TGTGCCAGCAGCCTGGGACGGTCGAACACTGAAGCTTTCTTT
TRBJ2-1 few TRBV7-2 TRBD2 CASSLGTSSHNEQFF TGTGCCAGCAGCTTAGGGACTAGCTCCCACAATGAGCAGTTCTTC
TRBJ2-1 few TRBV27 TRBD1 CASSSPGQGGRNEQFF TGTGCCAGCAGTTCCCCCGGACAGGGGGGACGCAATGAGCAGTTCTTC
TRBJ2-1 few TRBV11-2 . CASSPDGGRGQFF TGTGCCAGCAGCCCAGATGGGGGGCGGGGGCAGTTCTTC
TRBJ1-2 few TRBV11-2 . CASSLGQGGDNYGYTF TGTGCCAGCAGCTTGGGTCAGGGAGGAGATAACTATGGCTACACCTTC
TRBJ1-5 few TRBV6-2/TRBV6-3 . CASSYWGQPQHF TGTGCCAGCAGTTACTGGGGTCAGCCCCAGCATTTT
TRBJ2-7 few TRBV28 TRBD1 CASSSRDRSNEQYF TGTGCCAGCAGTTCGAGGGACAGGTCGAACGAGCAGTACTTC
TRBJ1-1 . TRBV10-3 TRBD1 CAISESGTAYTEAFF TGTGCCATCAGTGAGTCCGGGACAGCGTACACTGAAGCTTTCTTT
TRBJ2-7 . TRBV28 TRBD2 CASGGLAVGEQYF TGTGCCAGCGGGGGACTAGCCGTAGGAGAGCAGTACTTC
TRBJ1-1 few TRBV20-1 . CSVQGYTEAFF TGCAGTGTCCAGGGGTACACTGAAGCTTTCTTT
TRBJ2-1 . TRBV29-1 TRBD2 CSVESGRGGTEQFF TGCAGCGTTGAAAGTGGGCGGGGGGGCACGGAGCAGTTCTTC
TRBJ1-2 few TRBV6-5 . CASSYSTGSTYGYTF TGTGCCAGCAGTTACTCGACCGGGTCCACCTATGGCTACACCTTC
TRBJ1-2 . TRBV10-2 TRBD1 CASTSITGADGYTF TGCGCCAGCACTTCGATTACAGGGGCCGATGGCTACACCTTC
TRBJ2-7 many TRBV27 TRBD1 CASSSSGGAWGEQYF TGTGCCAGCAGTAGCTCAGGGGGCGCTTGGGGGGAGCAGTACTTC
TRBJ2-3 . TRBV29-1 . CSVKRPVTDTQYF TGCAGCGTTAAACGTCCGGTAACAGATACGCAGTATTTT
TRBJ1-4 . TRBV30 . CAWTAFGSTNEKLFF TGTGCCTGGACCGCCTTTGGATCAACTAATGAAAAACTGTTTTTT
TRBJ1-6 few TRBV14 . CASSGLGGNSPLHF TGTGCCAGCAGTGGACTCGGCGGTAATTCACCCCTCCACTTT
TRBJ2-5 few TRBV4-3 TRBD2 CASSRLAGGETQYF TGCGCCAGCAGCCGCCTAGCGGGAGGGGAGACCCAGTACTTC